This T cell receptor (beta chain) was documented in a study of monozygotic twins with inflammatory bowel disease. Study-wide findings and caveats: Concordant and discordant twins showed no difference in repertoire similarity, possibly from limited power.

A remark on this clonotype: Its target is unknown.

The CDR3 sequence is 16 residues long. Looked up from germline, CDR1 is SGHRS and CDR2 is YFSETQ. Eight distinct reactions (per sample) were used to make the cDNA. TCRdb re-called the 5' RACE reads and gives one entry per CDR3 protein, without DNA. The sample holds more than 110,000 distinct CDR3 sequences. This TCR was recovered from a human donor with ulcerative colitis or Crohn's disease, or a healthy co-twin of an affected twin (not recorded which). The rearrangement joins TRBV5-1 to TRBJ2-1; the TCRdb call, TRBD1, lacks DNA for checking. The specimen sequenced was blood. CDR3 amino acids: CASSLGQVLSYNEQFF.